These 8 T cell receptor beta chains originate from one sample sequenced in a study of tumor-infiltrating lymphocytes in localized non-small cell lung cancer (TCRdb year 2021). The method behind the library was the immunoSEQ multiplex PCR assay. In TCRdb, the immuneACCESS table is reduced to in-frame sequences with V and J assigned. These tables do not hold every clone; where another copy was compared, an unresolved V gene accounts for under half, and the others remain unexplained. In this sample the table shows around 15,000 clones, about 45% of which occur a single time. About 15% of the sample goes to the ten largest clones. Material: lung tumor tissue. Source of these receptors: a human donor with non-small cell lung cancer.

This clone has just one count. The J gene is TRBJ2-5, the V gene TRBV6-1, with D possibly TRBD2 on 5 matching bases. Germline assignment: CDR1 MNHNS and CDR2 SASEGT. The CDR3 runs 13 residues. Trimming shortened V by 4 bases and J by 2 bases, and 8 bases separated the two germline ends. CDR3 protein: CASSGGLQETQYF. DNA of the CDR3: TGTGCCAGCAGTGGAGGACTGCAAGAGACCCAGTACTTC.

This chain connects TRBV14 to TRBJ2-7; D gene ambiguous. Germline loops: CDR1 SGHDN, CDR2 FVKESK. The CDR3 runs to 14 residues. The V and J ends lost 6 bases and 2 bases respectively, with 14 bases between them. CDR3 DNA: TGTGCCAGCAGTAACTACGGCAGACCCTACGAGCAGTACTTC. Protein product: CASSNYGRPYEQYF.

V is TRBV5-1 and J is TRBJ1-1; 11 bases are a match to TRBD1. V lost 3 bases to trimming and J lost 3 bases; unmatched junction nucleotides: 10. Looked up from germline, CDR1 is SGHRS and CDR2 is YFSETQ. This CDR3 contains 17 residues. In nucleotides, the CDR3 is TGCGCCAGCAGCTCCCGGACAGGGGGCTTTCAGGACACTGAAGCTTTCTTT. This encodes CASSSRTGGFQDTEAFF. Based on the CDR3 plus reference TRBV5-1 and TRBJ1-1, the full variable domain is KAGVTQTPRYLIKTRGQQVTLSCSPISGHRSVSWYQQTPGQGLQFLFEYFSETQRNKGNFPGRFSGRQFSNSRSEMNVSTLELGDSALYLCASSSRTGGFQDTEAFFGQGTRLTVV.

The gene calls are TRBV6-5 and TRBJ1-4, with D unclear. The CDR3 is made up of 12 amino acids. Germline V lookup: CDR1 MNHEY, CDR2 SVGAGI. V was pared by 8 bases and J by 5 bases, with 9 bases between. The CDR3 coding sequence is TGTGCCAGCCAGCAACCCAATGAAAAACTGTTTTTT. This translates into CASQQPNEKLFF.

The gene calls are TRBV6-1 and TRBJ1-2; a possible D gene is TRBD1 (6 bases). The V gene's germline CDR1 is MNHNS and CDR2 SASEGT. V lost 7 bases, J lost 2 bases, and 8 bases lay in between. CDR3 length equals 12 residues. The CDR3 reads CASIGGNYGYTF. CDR3 coding DNA: TGTGCCAGCATAGGGGGGAACTATGGCTACACCTTC.

The rearrangement links TRBV29-1 to TRBJ2-3; no reliable D call. Trimming took 3 bases from V and 4 from J, leaving 11 bases between them. Germline assignment: CDR1 SQVTM and CDR2 ANQGSEA. The CDR3 is 13 amino acids. The CDR3 loop reads CSVEYIGSDTQYF. The DNA of the CDR3 is TGCAGCGTTGAGTATATAGGCTCAGATACGCAGTATTTT.

This clone has just a few counts. CDR3 sequence: CASSSNRDGYNSPLHF. CDR3 bases: TGCGCCAGCAGCTCCAATCGGGACGGCTATAATTCACCCCTCCACTTT. The chain couples TRBV5-1 to TRBJ1-6, with D possibly TRBD1 on 5 matching bases. The ends were cut back, 3 bases at V and 3 bases at J, with 13 bases in the middle. CDR3 length: 16 residues. From germline, CDR1 is SGHRS and CDR2 YFSETQ.

CDR3: CSVRLAGGSSTDTQYF. The CDR3 nucleotides read TGCAGCGTTCGACTAGCGGGGGGGAGTAGCACAGATACGCAGTATTTT. The chain has TRBV29-1 and TRBJ2-3; 14 positions agree with TRBD2. Germline lookup yields CDR1 SQVTM and CDR2 ANQGSEA. CDR3 length: 16 residues. After removal of 5 bases from V and 0 bases from J, the junction contained 4 bases not matched to a gene.